One and the same sample provided the 10 T cell receptor beta chains below, sequenced in a study of T cells in Graves' hyperthyroidism and ophthalmopathy. The TCR beta CDR3 regions underwent amplification using RNA transcripts as the source. First-round RT-PCR targeting the TCR CDR3 was performed with the HTBI primer set. Each CDR3 protein gets one entry after TCRdb re-called the multiplex PCR reads with MiXCR. Of under 400,000 distinct CDR3 sequences listed, about a sixth are singletons. Sequencing used blood. The origin of the receptors is a woman aged 18-29 years with Graves' hyperthyroidism that later progressed to Graves' ophthalmopathy.

This clonotype has at least ten counts. This rearrangement joins TRBV5-1 to TRBJ2-3, with D possibly being TRBD2 (5 bases). The V gene's germline CDR1 is SGHRS and CDR2 YFSETQ. V was cut by 5 bases and J by 2 bases, with 15 bases left in between. The CDR3 is 15 amino acids. CDR3 sequence: CASSSRTGNTDTQYF. As DNA, the CDR3 is TGCGCCAGCAGTTCGAGGACGGGGAACACAGATACGCAGTATTTT. The complete variable domain, with remaining parts taken from reference TRBV5-1 and TRBJ2-3, reads KAGVTQTPRYLIKTRGQQVTLSCSPISGHRSVSWYQQTPGQGLQFLFEYFSETQRNKGNFPGRFSGRQFSNSRSEMNVSTLELGDSALYLCASSSRTGNTDTQYFGPGTRLTVL.

This clonotype was detected many times. The V and J genes are TRBV29-1 and TRBJ1-1; 8 positions agree with TRBD1. Germline trimming cut 5 bases from V and 5 bases from J; bases unmatched to any gene: 7. CDR3 length equals 13 residues. Germline V gene lookup returns CDR1 SQVTM and CDR2 ANQGSEA. The CDR3 loop reads CSVYGQGGTEAFF. In nucleotides, the CDR3 is TGCAGCGTTTATGGACAGGGCGGGACTGAAGCTTTCTTT. Drawing the rest from reference TRBV29-1 and TRBJ1-1, the complete variable domain is SAVISQKPSRDICQRGTSLTIQCQVDSQVTMMFWYRQQPGQSLTLIATANQGSEATYESGFVIDKFPISRPNLTFSTLTVSNMSPEDSSIYLCSVYGQGGTEAFFGQGTRLTVV.

This clonotype was seen repeatedly, ten times or more. The CDR3, as DNA: TGTGCCAGCAGTCTAAACAAAGACTACGAGCAGTACTTC. Translating it yields CASSLNKDYEQYF. The V gene is TRBV14, the J gene TRBJ2-7; D gene ambiguous. V was trimmed by 6 bases and J by 3 bases, leaving 12 bases between them. Germline CDR1 and CDR2: SGHDN and FVKESK. The CDR3 sequence is 13 residues long.

In its sample, this clonotype was seen many times. CDR3 DNA: TGTGCCAGCAGCCGGGGACAGACTGAAGCTTTCTTT. Encoded protein: CASSRGQTEAFF. The chain recombines TRBV7-9 with TRBJ1-1, with 7 bases identical to TRBD1. The CDR3 is 12 residues long. The germline V gene encodes CDR1 SEHNR and CDR2 FQNEAQ (reference sequence). V trimming: 5 bases; J trimming: 5 bases; junction bases outside the gene matches: 2. The whole variable domain, filled in from reference TRBV7-9 and TRBJ1-1, reads DTGVSQNPRHKITKRGQNVTFRCDPISEHNRLYWYRQTLGQGPEFLTYFQNEAQLEKSRLLSDRFSAERPKGSFSTLEIQRTEQGDSAMYLCASSRGQTEAFFGQGTRLTVV.

This clonotype was seen repeatedly, ten times or more. The genes are TRBV6-1 and TRBJ2-1; the D call may be TRBD1 or TRBD2 (5 bases each). The V and J ends lost 5 bases and 4 bases respectively, with 15 bases between them. Germline V lookup: CDR1 MNHNS, CDR2 SASEGT. The CDR3 totals 15 residues. Here the CDR3 reads CASSPGTGYYNEQFF. DNA of the CDR3: TGTGCCAGCAGTCCGGGAACAGGATATTACAATGAGCAGTTCTTC.

This clonotype was detected a few times. J is TRBJ2-1 and V is TRBV3-1; no clear D gene. CDR1 is LGHDT and CDR2 is YNNKEL in the germline V gene (reference sequence). There are 15 residues in the CDR3. Trimming stripped 0 bases from V and 15 bases from J, with 21 bases between. The CDR3 DNA reads TGTGCCAGCAGCCAAGACCCCGTCCCTCGATCAACCTGGTTCTTC. This sequence encodes CASSQDPVPRSTWFF.

This clonotype was seen only once. A read error is possible here, since a much larger clone lies one base away. This chain uses TRBV28 with TRBJ1-5; D gene uncertain. The length of the CDR3 is 14 residues. V dropped 0 bases and J dropped 3 bases, with 6 bases sitting between them. Germline assignment: CDR1 MDHEN and CDR2 SYDVKM. In DNA, the CDR3 is TGTGCCAGCAGTTTATGGCGGCTCAATCAGCCCCAGCATTTT. It translates to CASSLWRLNQPQHF.

Ten or more counts support this clonotype. The gene calls are TRBV28 and TRBJ2-3; TRBD2 matches 10 bases. J lost 6 bases, V lost 6 bases, and 9 bases had no gene match. CDR3 size: 15 residues. Germline V CDR1 and CDR2: MDHEN, SYDVKM. CDR3 DNA sequence: TGTGCCAGCAGGCCTGAGCGGGAGGGCCCCGATACGCAGTATTTT. Its protein product is CASRPEREGPDTQYF.

This clonotype came up many times. The rearrangement uses TRBV28 and TRBJ2-7, with 8 bases matching TRBD1. The CDR3 has 15 amino acids. From germline, CDR1 is MDHEN and CDR2 SYDVKM. The V gene end was trimmed by 8 bases and the J gene end by 6 bases; junction bases not matched to a gene: 15. The CDR3 spells CASESSGQGGGEQYF. Here the CDR3 DNA reads TGTGCCAGCGAAAGTAGTGGACAGGGAGGAGGCGAGCAGTACTTC.

This clonotype was observed a handful of times. V gene TRBV7-9 combines with J gene TRBJ2-7, with D possibly being TRBD2 (5 bases). Germline CDR1 and CDR2: SEHNR and FQNEAQ (reference sequence). Trimming left V 4 bases short and J 5 bases short, with 9 bases between. The length of the CDR3 is 12 residues. This CDR3 is CASSSGSNEQYF. DNA for the CDR3: TGTGCCAGCAGCTCGGGGAGCAACGAGCAGTACTTC. Drawing the rest from reference TRBV7-9 and TRBJ2-7, the complete variable domain is DTGVSQNPRHKITKRGQNVTFRCDPISEHNRLYWYRQTLGQGPEFLTYFQNEAQLEKSRLLSDRFSAERPKGSFSTLEIQRTEQGDSAMYLCASSSGSNEQYFGPGTRLTVT.